One and the same sample provided the 17 T cell receptor beta chains below, sequenced in a study of vaccination and CD4 T cells after COVID-19. Cultured CD4+ T cells had their DNA profiled by the Oncomine TCR Beta short-read assay. Each CDR3 protein is one row after TCRdb ran MiXCR on the PCR reads. Of around 12,000 distinct CDR3 sequences listed, roughly 45% are singletons. Treatment meaning: roughly ten-day PBMC culture with coronavirus spike peptide pools or control peptides (ViraFEST assay). Antigens of these TCRs are unknown. This material consisted of CD4+ T cells from blood, cultured in vitro, taken after SARS-CoV-2 vaccination. The source is a human donor who had recovered from COVID-19.

This clonotype turned up a few times. The rearrangement links TRBV18 to TRBJ2-2; no clear D gene. Trimming pared 6 bases from V and 4 bases from J, leaving 6 bases between. CDR1 and CDR2 from the germline V gene are KGHSH and LQKENI. CDR3 length equals 12 residues. The chain's CDR3 is CASSPSTGELFF. The CDR3 DNA reads TGTGCCAGCTCCCCAAGCACCGGGGAGCTGTTTTTT.

The genes are TRBV20-1 and TRBJ2-1, with D possibly TRBD2 on 6 matching bases. The CDR3 consists of 17 residues. Between the trimmed V and J ends, which lost 3 bases and 0 bases, there was a span of 18 bases. Germline V gene data show CDR1 as DFQATT and CDR2 as SNEGSKA (reference sequence). CDR3 residues: CSASGAGGYHSYNEQFF. DNA for the CDR3: TGCAGTGCTAGTGGAGCGGGCGGGTACCACTCCTACAATGAGCAGTTCTTC.

This clonotype occurred a few times. The chain carries TRBV7-2 and TRBJ2-1, with D possibly TRBD1 on 6 matching bases. CDR3 length: 14 residues. Germline CDR1 is SGHTA and CDR2 is FQGNSA. Trimming removed 4 bases at V and 12 bases at J, with 19 bases between. This CDR3 is CASSWGPSLAPQFF. CDR3 coding DNA: TGTGCCAGCAGCTGGGGGCCTAGTTTAGCTCCGCAGTTCTTC. Supplemented by reference TRBV7-2 and TRBJ2-1, the full variable domain reads GAGVSQSPSNKVTEKGKDVELRCDPISGHTALYWYRQSLGQGLEFLIYFQGNSAPDKSGLPSDRFSAERTGGSVSTLTIQRTQQEDSAVYLCASSWGPSLAPQFFGPGTRLTVL.

This chain joins TRBV6-2 or TRBV6-3 and TRBJ1-1; D unresolved. The length of the CDR3 is 12 residues. From germline, CDR1 is MNHEY and CDR2 SVGEGT. Between the trimmed V and J ends, which lost 5 bases and 3 bases, there was a span of 7 bases. In DNA, the CDR3 is TGTGCCAGCAGTCCCCAGTACACTGAAGCTTTCTTT. Protein sequence: CASSPQYTEAFF.

J is TRBJ1-1 and V is TRBV24-1; D is undetermined. V was shortened by 4 bases and J by 2 bases, with 10 bases between the two germline ends. This CDR3 contains 14 residues. Germline CDR1 is KGHDR and CDR2 is SFDVKD. The CDR3 sequence is CATSDPVYNTEAFF. CDR3 in DNA: TGTGCCACCAGTGACCCTGTATATAACACTGAAGCTTTCTTT.

The chain joins TRBV20-1 to TRBJ2-5, with no clear D. This CDR3 is 13 amino acids long. V was pared by 3 bases and J by 5 bases, with 13 bases between. Germline CDR1 reads DFQATT; CDR2 reads SNEGSKA (reference sequence). This chain's CDR3 is CSARPPSRETQYF. DNA for the CDR3: TGCAGTGCTAGGCCTCCCTCCCGGGAGACCCAGTACTTC.

The chain carries TRBV19 and TRBJ1-1; D remains unclear. Trimming took 6 bases from V and 3 from J, leaving 11 bases between them. The CDR3 contains 13 residues. Germline assignment: CDR1 LNHDA and CDR2 SQIVND (reference sequence). The CDR3 loop is CASREGRDTEAFF. The DNA of the CDR3 is TGTGCCAGTAGGGAAGGACGGGACACTGAAGCTTTCTTT.

This clonotype came up a few times. This chain connects TRBV4-1 to TRBJ1-5; D is undetermined. Germline V gives CDR1 MGHRA, CDR2 YSYEKL. With 4 bases removed from V and 3 bases from J, the gap between germline ends came to 13 bases. The CDR3 is 15 amino acids. The CDR3 DNA sequence: TGCGCCAGCAGCCCTGGGATCATGGTCAATCAGCCCCAGCATTTT. As protein: CASSPGIMVNQPQHF.

The CDR3 sequence is CASSADSNYGYTF. DNA for the CDR3: TGTGCCAGCAGCGCCGACAGCAACTATGGCTACACCTTC. The V call is TRBV5-4, the J call TRBJ1-2; D is perhaps TRBD1 (5 bases). The V and J ends lost 4 bases and 2 bases respectively, with 9 bases between them. Per germline, CDR1 SGHNT and CDR2 YYREEE (reference sequence). The CDR3 extends over 13 amino acids.

This chain uses TRBV2 with TRBJ1-1; tentatively, D is TRBD1 (5 bases). V was clipped by 7 bases and J by 7 bases, with 13 bases between them. Germline-derived CDR1 and CDR2 are SNHLY and FYNNEI. CDR3 size: 12 residues. The CDR3 here is CASTDSPIEAFF. In DNA, the CDR3 is TGTGCCAGCACCGACAGTCCCATTGAAGCTTTCTTT.

The chain links TRBV20-1 to TRBJ2-1; 10 nucleotides line up with TRBD2. Per the germline V gene, CDR1 is DFQATT and CDR2 is SNEGSKA (reference sequence). This CDR3 contains 16 residues. The trim removed 1 base at V and 3 bases at J, leaving 6 bases unmatched. The CDR3, as DNA: TGCAGTGCTAGAGCTCCGGGACTAGCGTACTACAATGAGCAGTTCTTC. Encoded protein: CSARAPGLAYYNEQFF.

CDR3 nucleotide sequence: TGTGCCAGCAGCTTAGACGTGGGACTAGAGACCCAGTACTTC. This codes for CASSLDVGLETQYF. The gene calls are TRBV7-2 and TRBJ2-5; a weak D match, TRBD2 (6 bases). Looked up from germline, CDR1 is SGHTA and CDR2 is FQGNSA. The CDR3 is made up of 14 amino acids. V was cut by 1 base and J by 4 bases, with 10 bases left in between.

This clonotype turned up a few times. The chain links TRBV25-1 to TRBJ2-2; a possible D gene is TRBD1 (6 bases). The CDR3 has 14 residues. The V end was cut by 8 bases, the J end by 1 base, with 11 bases between. Per the germline V gene, CDR1 is MGHDK and CDR2 is SYGVNS. DNA for the CDR3: TGTGCCAGCGTCGACAGGAGGAACACCGGGGAGCTGTTTTTT. The encoded protein is CASVDRRNTGELFF.

This clonotype has only a few counts. V gene TRBV20-1 combines with J gene TRBJ2-7; 14 bases match TRBD2. Germline loops: CDR1 DFQATT, CDR2 SNEGSKA (reference sequence). This CDR3 is built from 12 residues. The CDR3 DNA is TGCGGGGGGACTAGCGGGAGCTCCGAGCAGTACTTC. Encoded protein: CGGTSGSSEQYF.

V is TRBV7-9 and J is TRBJ2-1; D is ambiguous. Germline values: CDR1 SEHNR, CDR2 FQNEAQ (reference sequence). The germline V and J ends were trimmed by 1 base and 8 bases, with 12 bases remaining between them. The CDR3 loop spans 14 amino acids. The CDR3 is CASSLGGTVDEQFF. The CDR3 coding sequence is TGTGCCAGCAGCTTAGGGGGTACAGTCGATGAGCAGTTCTTC.

The chain joins TRBV5-4 to TRBJ1-6; D is unclear. The CDR3 is made up of 14 amino acids. Between the trimmed V and J ends, which lost 0 bases and 7 bases, there was a span of 8 bases. Germline V gene data show CDR1 as SGHNT and CDR2 as YYREEE (reference sequence). The CDR3 loop is CASSLGVLNSPLHF. The CDR3 coding sequence is TGTGCCAGCAGCTTGGGAGTCCTGAATTCACCCCTCCACTTT.

The V gene is TRBV7-9, the J gene TRBJ1-4; maybe TRBD1 (5 bases). CDR3 length equals 14 residues. Germline V lookup: CDR1 SEHNR, CDR2 FQNEAQ (reference sequence). V was clipped by 5 bases and J by 6 bases, with 13 bases between them. The CDR3 DNA follows: TGTGCCAGCAGCCGGACCGGGACTGATGAAAAACTGTTTTTT. Its translation is CASSRTGTDEKLFF.